The subject of this entry is one T cell receptor beta chain. Its antigen is as yet unknown. The table came from immunoSEQ multiplex PCR; TCRdb's copy has only in-frame clones and leaves some out. The table shows tens of thousands of clones, with roughly 92% occurring only once. This entry comes from a study of graft-versus-host responses after intestinal transplantation. Study as a whole: As for transplant type, recipients had multivisceral, liver-intestinal, or isolated intestinal grafts.

General study findings and limits: Early post-transplant falls in HvG clones accompanied the peak levels of circulating GvH clones. GvH clones were found in recipient marrow; some appeared first in ileum or blood.

The sample here was unstimulated CD4+ T cells sorted from spleen or lymph node cells, taken before intestinal transplant. This receptor was taken from a human donor who received an intestinal transplant.

The CDR3 region has the DNA TGTGCCAGCAGTTTAGGCTACGGGGGCGATCAGCCCCAGCATTTT. Translated: CASSLGYGGDQPQHF. The chain employs TRBV28 and TRBJ1-5; perhaps TRBD1 as D (6 bases). CDR1 is MDHEN, CDR2 SYDVKM, per germline. Deletions cut 2 bases from V and 5 bases from J, with 13 bases between. The CDR3 extends over 15 amino acids.